Below are 27 T cell receptor beta chains sequenced from a single sample in a study of T cell repertoires in cytomegalovirus infection (dated by TCRdb to between 2017 and 2020). The instrument was an Illumina HiSeq 1500. TCRdb's own reprocessing of the public reads used fastp at Q25 and MiXCR and kept productive beta chains. CDR3 protein sequences are deduplicated, and each keeps its most common genes and DNA. The sample contains about 89,000 distinct CDR3 sequences, about 29% of them found a single time. The ten largest clonotypes hold about three quarters of the sample. In light of the paper, this sample's treatment or condition label describes: in vitro stimulation with specific CMV peptide epitopes to enrich CMV-specific T cells. Antigens of these TCRs are unknown. This specimen was CD8+ T cells from cultured PBMCs, taken from culture after CMV antigen stimulation. These receptors were taken from a human donor in good health (CMV status not recorded). Some clones in this sample may be carry-over from other donors' samples.

This clonotype was observed a single time. The genes are TRBV7-9 and TRBJ2-3; D unresolved. The CDR3 sequence is 11 residues long. V was pared by 5 bases and J by 5 bases, with 5 bases between. Germline values: CDR1 SEHNR, CDR2 FQNEAQ (reference sequence). CDR3 protein: CASSQQDTQYF. The CDR3 bases are TGTGCCAGCAGCCAACAAGATACGCAGTATTTT.

V gene TRBV7-4 combines with J gene TRBJ2-3; TRBD2 agrees at 13 bases. Germline CDR1 reads SGHVT; CDR2 reads SQSDAQ. This CDR3 contains 15 residues. Trimming at V came to 4 bases and at J to 7 bases, leaving 5 bases not matched to a gene. The CDR3 spells CASSSWTSGGYTQYF. In DNA, the CDR3 is TGTGCCAGCAGCTCCTGGACTAGCGGGGGATATACGCAGTATTTT.

The chain employs TRBV7-2 and TRBJ2-7; D is uncertain. Trimming stripped 4 bases from V and 7 bases from J, with 11 bases between. This CDR3 contains 12 residues. Germline V lookup: CDR1 SGHTA, CDR2 FQGNSA. The CDR3 nucleotides read TGTGCCAGCAGCTCCCCGGTATGGGAGCAGTACTTC. It specifies CASSSPVWEQYF.

The sample holds many counts of this clonotype. This rearrangement joins TRBV7-2 to TRBJ1-5; 7 bases agree with TRBD1. CDR3 length equals 14 residues. J was trimmed by 0 bases and V by 5 bases; bases with no gene match: 1. From germline, CDR1 is SGHTA and CDR2 FQGNSA. This CDR3 reads CASSRDSSNQPQHF. The CDR3 DNA sequence: TGTGCCAGCAGCCGGGACAGTAGCAATCAGCCCCAGCATTTT.

In its sample, this clonotype was seen many times. This sequence joins TRBV12-3 or TRBV12-4 and TRBJ2-1, with 11 nucleotides matching TRBD2. J lost 9 bases, V lost 7 bases, and 5 bases had no gene match. The CDR3 is 13 residues long. For the CDR3, the DNA is TGTGCCAGCATTAGCGGGGGGGCCTCTGAGCAGTTCTTC. Encoded protein: CASISGGASEQFF.

In this sample, this clonotype turned up a few times. The chain links TRBV19 to TRBJ1-5, with no clear D. The V end was cut by 8 bases, the J end by 10 bases, with 9 bases between. The CDR3 has 10 residues. The V gene's germline CDR1 is LNHDA and CDR2 SQIVND (reference sequence). DNA for the CDR3: TGTGCCAGTGGGCAGGTTCCCCAGCATTTT. It encodes CASGQVPQHF. Based on the CDR3 plus reference TRBV19 and TRBJ1-5, the full variable domain is DGGITQSPKYLFRKEGQNVTLSCEQNLNHDAMYWYRQDPGQGLRLIYYSQIVNDFQKGDIAEGYSVSREKKESFPLTVTSAQKNPTAFYLCASGQVPQHFGDGTRLSIL.

This clonotype was observed at least ten times. The V gene is TRBV7-8, the J gene TRBJ1-2; no clear D. Germline V gene lookup returns CDR1 SGHVS and CDR2 FQNEAQ. The germline V and J ends were trimmed by 1 base and 3 bases, with 9 bases remaining between them. This CDR3 is built from 14 residues. The chain's CDR3 is CASSLEGGDYGYTF. DNA for the CDR3: TGTGCCAGCAGCTTAGAGGGCGGAGACTATGGCTACACCTTC.

The chain uses TRBV7-6 and TRBJ2-3; D is unclear. The CDR3 length is 14 residues. V lost 2 bases, J lost 1 base, and 7 bases lay in between. Germline values: CDR1 SGHVS, CDR2 FNYEAQ. CDR3 sequence (DNA): TGTGCCAGCAGCTTATTTCAGGGCACAGATACGCAGTATTTT. Its protein product is CASSLFQGTDTQYF. Full variable domain (remainder filled in from reference TRBV7-6 and TRBJ2-3): GAGVSQSPRYKVTKRGQDVALRCDPISGHVSLYWYRQALGQGPEFLTYFNYEAQQDKSGLPNDRFSAERPEGSISTLTIQRTEQRDSAMYRCASSLFQGTDTQYFGPGTRLTVL.

The chain links TRBV7-6 to TRBJ1-3; weak D call: TRBD1 (5 bases). Trimming removed 3 bases at V and 0 bases at J, with 15 bases between. In germline, CDR1 is SGHVS, CDR2 FNYEAQ. The CDR3 runs 17 residues. The CDR3 loop reads CASSFLEGTSSGNTIYF. The CDR3 DNA follows: TGTGCCAGCAGCTTTCTAGAAGGGACCAGCTCTGGAAACACCATATATTTT.

This clonotype was seen just once. The chain employs TRBV9 and TRBJ2-1; D perhaps matches TRBD2 (5 bases). Germline lookup yields CDR1 SGDLS and CDR2 YYNGEE. V lost 0 bases, J lost 6 bases, and 10 bases lay in between. The CDR3 contains 14 residues. The CDR3 DNA follows: TGTGCCAGCAGCGTAGGGGAACGGGGCAATGAGCAGTTCTTC. Translation: CASSVGERGNEQFF.

The V gene is TRBV11-3, the J gene TRBJ2-3; 10 nucleotides align to TRBD1. The V segment lost 4 bases and the J segment 1 base; nucleotides outside the gene matches: 2. This CDR3 has 15 amino acids. Germline V lookup: CDR1 SGHNT, CDR2 YENEEA. CDR3 in amino acids: CASSSDRGGTDTQYF. Written as DNA, the CDR3 is TGTGCCAGCAGCTCGGACAGGGGGGGCACAGATACGCAGTATTTT. Filled out from reference TRBV11-3 and TRBJ2-3, the complete variable domain reads EAGVVQSPRYKIIEKKQPVAFWCNPISGHNTLYWYLQNLGQGPELLIRYENEEAVDDSQLPKDRFSAERLKGVDSTLKIQPAELGDSAVYLCASSSDRGGTDTQYFGPGTRLTVL.

The chain recombines TRBV6-5 with TRBJ1-1, with TRBD1 matching 7 bases. The V gene end was trimmed by 0 bases and the J gene end by 6 bases; junction bases not matched to a gene: 4. The CDR3 sequence is 14 residues long. Per germline, CDR1 MNHEY and CDR2 SVGAGI. The CDR3 region has the DNA TGTGCCAGCAGTTACTCGATAGGACAGGCTGAAGCTTTCTTT. Translation gives CASSYSIGQAEAFF.

This clonotype occurred many times. The rearrangement uses TRBV2 and TRBJ2-1, with 11 bases aligning to TRBD2. Germline assignment: CDR1 SNHLY and CDR2 FYNNEI. This CDR3 has 18 amino acids. J was trimmed by 6 bases and V by 1 base; bases with no gene match: 11. Here the CDR3 reads CASSEDLGGLAAFNEQFF. The DNA of the CDR3 is TGTGCCAGCAGTGAAGATTTGGGGGGACTAGCGGCGTTCAATGAGCAGTTCTTC. Full variable domain (rest looked up from reference TRBV2 and TRBJ2-1): EPEVTQTPSHQVTQMGQEVILRCVPISNHLYFYWYRQILGQKVEFLVSFYNNEISEKSEIFDDQFSVERPDGSNFTLKIRSTKLEDSAMYFCASSEDLGGLAAFNEQFFGPGTRLTVL.

This clonotype was observed a handful of times. The chain links TRBV19 to TRBJ2-7; a possible D gene is TRBD1 (5 bases). Germline V gene sequence: CDR1 LNHDA, CDR2 SQIVND (reference sequence). The CDR3 length is 14 residues. V was clipped by 7 bases and J by 1 base, with 14 bases between them. CDR3 loop: CASIPPDTSYEQYF. The DNA for the CDR3 is TGTGCCAGTATCCCCCCGGACACGTCCTACGAGCAGTACTTC.

The V and J genes are TRBV6-6 and TRBJ2-1, with 12 bases identical to TRBD2. The V gene's germline CDR1 is MNHNY and CDR2 SVGAGI (reference sequence). This CDR3 contains 12 residues. V was clipped by 11 bases and J by 7 bases; unmatched bases: 3. CDR3 amino acids: CASGLAGNEQFF. In DNA, the CDR3 is TGTGCCTCCGGACTAGCGGGGAATGAGCAGTTCTTC.

V and J are TRBV7-9 and TRBJ1-1; possible D gene TRBD1, 6 bases. The CDR3 totals 17 residues. Trimming removed 0 bases at V and 3 bases at J, with 17 bases between. Germline CDR1 reads SEHNR; CDR2 reads FQNEAQ (reference sequence). The CDR3 spells CASSLARGGHLDTEAFF. The CDR3 nucleotides read TGTGCCAGCAGCTTAGCGAGGGGGGGGCATCTGGACACTGAAGCTTTCTTT.

The chain combines TRBV3-1 with TRBJ2-5; 11 positions match TRBD2. The J segment lost 6 bases and the V segment lost 0 bases, leaving 9 bases of the junction unmatched. CDR3 length equals 17 residues. CDR1 and CDR2 from the germline V gene are LGHDT and YNNKEL (reference sequence). The CDR3 region is CASSQDEGLAAPQTQYF. Written as DNA, the CDR3 is TGTGCCAGCAGCCAAGATGAGGGACTAGCGGCGCCCCAGACCCAGTACTTC.

This rearrangement joins TRBV27 to TRBJ1-2; possible D gene TRBD1, 6 bases. The CDR3 runs 14 residues. Trimming removed 6 bases from V and 3 bases from J, with 14 bases in between. Germline CDR1 and CDR2: MNHEY and SMNVEV (reference sequence). Here the CDR3 DNA reads TGTGCCAGCAGCCAGACGGGGGGCGACTATGGCTACACCTTC. It specifies CASSQTGGDYGYTF.

This clonotype was recorded at least ten times. This sequence joins TRBV11-2 and TRBJ1-1; no clear D. The CDR3 runs to 15 residues. V was pared by 5 bases and J by 3 bases, with 16 bases between. In germline, CDR1 is SGHAT, CDR2 FQNNGV. The CDR3 DNA is TGTGCCAGCAGCCGAGGAGACTCCTTCTACACTGAAGCTTTCTTT. Translation: CASSRGDSFYTEAFF.

The chain has TRBV7-9 and TRBJ2-7, with D possibly being TRBD1 (6 bases). The CDR3 contains 14 residues. Trimming took 1 base from V and 3 from J, leaving 10 bases between them. The germline V gene encodes CDR1 SEHNR and CDR2 FQNEAQ (reference sequence). The CDR3 loop reads CASSLGGTHYEQYF. The CDR3 DNA reads TGTGCCAGCAGCTTAGGAGGGACACACTACGAGCAGTACTTC.

In this sample, this clonotype turned up a few times. The genes are TRBV11-2 and TRBJ2-1; 8 bases match TRBD2. Germline V lookup: CDR1 SGHAT, CDR2 FQNNGV. With V trimmed by 5 bases and J by 2 bases, 5 bases remained unmatched. The CDR3 is made up of 15 amino acids. CDR3 in DNA: TGTGCCAGCAGCAACCGGGGACTAGCCTACAATGAGCAGTTCTTC. Protein product: CASSNRGLAYNEQFF.

This clonotype was observed many times. The V call is TRBV20-1, the J call TRBJ2-1, with 7 bases matching TRBD2. Germline V lookup: CDR1 DFQATT, CDR2 SNEGSKA (reference sequence). The ends lost 0 bases at V and 8 bases at J; junction bases unmatched: 13. The length of the CDR3 is 16 residues. In nucleotides, the CDR3 is TGCAGTGCTAGAGATCGAGAGACTAGCACGGTTTATGAGCAGTTCTTC. This sequence encodes CSARDRETSTVYEQFF.

V gene TRBV7-6 combines with J gene TRBJ1-4; 9 nucleotides line up with TRBD1. This CDR3 is 15 amino acids long. The trim removed 4 bases at V and 3 bases at J, leaving 3 bases unmatched. Per the germline V gene, CDR1 is SGHVS and CDR2 is FNYEAQ. In DNA form, the CDR3 reads TGTGCCAGCAGCTCTGGGACAGGGTCTAATGAAAAACTGTTTTTT. Encoded protein: CASSSGTGSNEKLFF. Combining the CDR3 with reference TRBV7-6 and TRBJ1-4 gives the whole variable domain GAGVSQSPRYKVTKRGQDVALRCDPISGHVSLYWYRQALGQGPEFLTYFNYEAQQDKSGLPNDRFSAERPEGSISTLTIQRTEQRDSAMYRCASSSGTGSNEKLFFGSGTQLSVL.

The chain is built from TRBV7-6 and TRBJ1-2; TRBD1 matches at 7 bases. V gave up 5 bases and J gave up 4 bases; unmatched junction bases: 7. The germline gives CDR1 SGHVS, CDR2 FNYEAQ. This CDR3 is 14 amino acids long. Here the CDR3 DNA reads TGTGCCAGCAGCCCGCGACAGGGCGCCTATGGCTACACCTTC. It translates to CASSPRQGAYGYTF.

The chain employs TRBV24-1 and TRBJ2-1; TRBD2 agrees at 11 bases. The CDR3 is 15 amino acids. J was trimmed by 4 bases and V by 4 bases; bases with no gene match: 2. Germline V CDR1 and CDR2: KGHDR, SFDVKD. The CDR3: CATSEGTSGYNEQFF. CDR3 coding DNA: TGTGCCACCAGTGAGGGGACTAGCGGTTACAATGAGCAGTTCTTC.

Of note for this clonotype: One end of the junction varies from germline; a read error may be responsible. This chain joins TRBV10-3 and TRBJ1-6; D is ambiguous. The CDR3 has 14 amino acids. Germline CDR1 reads ENHRY; CDR2 reads SYGVKD. The CDR3 reads CTISEGPTNSPLHF. The DNA of the CDR3 is TGTACCATCAGTGAAGGGCCCACGAATTCACCCCTCCACTTT.

The chain's CDR3 is CATSDFNDPDTQYF. CDR3 nucleotides: TGTGCCACCAGTGATTTCAACGATCCAGATACGCAGTATTTT. The chain carries TRBV24-1 and TRBJ2-3, with no clear D. Germline CDR1 reads KGHDR; CDR2 reads SFDVKD. V gave up 1 base and J gave up 4 bases, with 8 bases separating them. The CDR3 totals 14 residues.